Shown below are 11 T cell receptor beta chains from a single sample sequenced in a study of CD8 T cells in ankylosing spondylitis. TCRdb re-called the 5' RACE reads through MiXCR, storing one row per CDR3 protein. Of 150,000 to 200,000 distinct CDR3 sequences listed, 18% are singletons. Sequenced sample: blood, either unsorted or a sorted T cell fraction (not recorded which). These TCRs come from a male donor under 30 with ankylosing spondylitis or in good health (not recorded which).

This clonotype was found many times. V usage is TRBV12-3 or TRBV12-4 and J usage is TRBJ2-5; 8 bases align to TRBD1. This CDR3 has 14 residues. With 3 bases clipped from V and 5 bases from J, the junction kept 5 bases outside the gene matches. DNA of the CDR3: TGTGCCAGCAGTTTGTTCCAGGGGGCGGAGACCCAGTACTTC. Amino acid sequence: CASSLFQGAETQYF.

With regard to this clonotype: At one end the junction does not follow the germline gene, possibly because of a read error. The V gene is TRBV20-1, the J gene TRBJ2-7, with a possible D match to TRBD2 (5 bases). This CDR3 has 12 amino acids. Germline lookup yields CDR1 DFQATT and CDR2 SNEGSKA (reference sequence). In DNA, the CDR3 is TGCAGTGCAAGAGGACTCAGGTACGAGCAGTACTTC. As protein: CSARGLRYEQYF.

The chain has TRBV7-6 and TRBJ2-2, with 8 bases aligning to TRBD1. V trimming: 2 bases; J trimming: 1 base; junction bases outside the gene matches: 12. Germline-derived CDR1 and CDR2 are SGHVS and FNYEAQ. CDR3 length equals 19 residues. CDR3 in amino acids: CASSLTGGLVARNTGELFF. CDR3 DNA: TGTGCCAGCAGCTTAACAGGGGGTTTGGTGGCGCGGAACACCGGGGAGCTGTTTTTT.

This clonotype was picked up many times. The gene calls are TRBV15 and TRBJ2-3; D remains unclear. This CDR3 is built from 13 residues. Germline V CDR1 and CDR2: LNHNV, YYDKDF (reference sequence). The V end was cut by 3 bases, the J end by 6 bases, with 10 bases between. CDR3 DNA: TGTGCCACCAGCAGGAGTCGACTCGATACGCAGTATTTT. Protein product: CATSRSRLDTQYF.

V usage is TRBV18 and J usage is TRBJ2-7, with a tentative D call TRBD2 (7 bases). Germline CDR1 reads KGHSH; CDR2 reads LQKENI. The CDR3 contains 14 residues. Trimming took off 3 bases at V and 3 bases at J, with 12 bases between the two ends. CDR3 sequence (DNA): TGTGCCAGCTCACCCCGAGGGGGGGGCTACGAGCAGTACTTC. This encodes CASSPRGGGYEQYF.

This clonotype was seen repeatedly, ten times or more. The chain is built from TRBV12-3 or TRBV12-4 and TRBJ2-3; 9 bases fit TRBD1. The CDR3 length is 15 residues. V was clipped by 6 bases and J by 5 bases; unmatched bases: 9. The CDR3, as DNA: TGTGCCAGCAGCCCCGGGACAGGGTTAGTAGATACGCAGTATTTT. This encodes CASSPGTGLVDTQYF.

The CDR3 DNA sequence: TGTGCCAGCAGTTTACAGAGGGTAAAAGATACGCAGTATTTT. Translated: CASSLQRVKDTQYF. The rearrangement joins TRBV28 to TRBJ2-3; a weak D match, TRBD2 (5 bases). CDR1 and CDR2 (germline): MDHEN, SYDVKM. The V and J ends lost 2 bases and 5 bases respectively, with 11 bases between them. The CDR3 is 14 residues long.

This clonotype was counted ten times or more. This chain links TRBV6-6 with TRBJ1-5; 10 bases line up with TRBD1. CDR3 length: 16 amino acids. V trimming: 1 base; J trimming: 3 bases; junction bases outside the gene matches: 3. The germline V gene has CDR1 MNHNY and CDR2 SVGAGI (reference sequence). The CDR3 nucleotides read TGTGCCAGCAGTTACTTCGGACAGGGGGACAATCAGCCCCAGCATTTT. Translated, it gives CASSYFGQGDNQPQHF.

The chain has TRBV7-6 and TRBJ2-1, with 11 bases identical to TRBD1. V shed 5 bases, J shed 4 bases, and the junction held 10 bases outside the gene matches. From germline, CDR1 is SGHVS and CDR2 FNYEAQ. The CDR3 totals 17 residues. For the CDR3, the DNA is TGTGCCAGCAGCCGACGAACCGGGACAGGGGGGTACAATGAGCAGTTCTTC. Its protein is CASSRRTGTGGYNEQFF.

This clonotype was picked up many times. The chain links TRBV10-3 to TRBJ2-5; no reliable D call. V was clipped by 8 bases and J by 3 bases, with 7 bases between them. Germline V lookup: CDR1 ENHRY, CDR2 SYGVKD. The CDR3 contains 11 residues. The CDR3 DNA is TGTGCCATCTCCGCAAAAGAGACCCAGTACTTC. It encodes CAISAKETQYF.

This clonotype was observed at least ten times. The genes are TRBV20-1 and TRBJ2-1; tentatively, D is TRBD1 (7 bases). From germline, CDR1 is DFQATT and CDR2 SNEGSKA (reference sequence). V was cut by 6 bases and J by 7 bases, with 22 bases left in between. CDR3 length equals 15 residues. The DNA for the CDR3 is TGCAGTGCATCCTTTGGGGACAGTGCGGGGAATGAGCAGTTCTTC. It translates to CSASFGDSAGNEQFF.